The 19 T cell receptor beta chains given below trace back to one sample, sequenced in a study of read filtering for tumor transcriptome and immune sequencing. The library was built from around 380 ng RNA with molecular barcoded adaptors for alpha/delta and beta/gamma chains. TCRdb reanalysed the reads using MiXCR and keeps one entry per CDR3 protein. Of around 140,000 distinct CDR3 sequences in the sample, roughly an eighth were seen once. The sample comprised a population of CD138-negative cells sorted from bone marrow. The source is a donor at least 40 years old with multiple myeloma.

The DNA for the CDR3 is TGTGCCAGTAGTAGCGGGACCTTAGCGATTCGTAACGGGGAGCTGTTTTTT. Translated, it gives CASSSGTLAIRNGELFF. The chain links TRBV19 to TRBJ2-2, with D tentatively TRBD2 (6 bases). CDR1 LNHDA and CDR2 SQIVND come from the germline V gene (reference sequence). Trimming took 4 bases from V and 7 from J, leaving 22 bases between them. The CDR3 runs 17 residues.

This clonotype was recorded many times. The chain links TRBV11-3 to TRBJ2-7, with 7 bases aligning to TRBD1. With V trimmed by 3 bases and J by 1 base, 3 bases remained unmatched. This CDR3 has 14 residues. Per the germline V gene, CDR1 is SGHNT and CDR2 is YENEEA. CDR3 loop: CASSLGDRSYEQYF. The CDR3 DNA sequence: TGTGCCAGCAGCTTGGGGGACAGATCCTACGAGCAGTACTTC.

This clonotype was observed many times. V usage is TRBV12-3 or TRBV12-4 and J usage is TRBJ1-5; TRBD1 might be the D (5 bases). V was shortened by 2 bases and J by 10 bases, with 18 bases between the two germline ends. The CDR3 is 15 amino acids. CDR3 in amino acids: CASSLTWGPTFPQHF. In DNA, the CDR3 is TGTGCCAGCAGTTTAACATGGGGACCCACTTTTCCCCAGCATTTT.

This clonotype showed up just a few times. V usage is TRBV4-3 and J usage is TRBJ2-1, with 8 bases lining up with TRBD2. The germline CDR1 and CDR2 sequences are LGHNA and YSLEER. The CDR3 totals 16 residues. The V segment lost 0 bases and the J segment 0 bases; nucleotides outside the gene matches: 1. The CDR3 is CASSQDSGSSYNEQFF. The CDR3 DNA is TGCGCCAGCAGCCAAGACAGCGGGAGCTCCTACAATGAGCAGTTCTTC.

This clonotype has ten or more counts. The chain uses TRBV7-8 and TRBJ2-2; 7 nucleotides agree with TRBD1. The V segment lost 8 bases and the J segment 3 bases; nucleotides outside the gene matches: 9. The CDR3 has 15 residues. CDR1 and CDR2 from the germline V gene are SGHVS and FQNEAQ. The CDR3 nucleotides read TGTGCCAGCGGATCCCGGGACAGTCACACCGGGGAGCTGTTTTTT. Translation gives CASGSRDSHTGELFF.

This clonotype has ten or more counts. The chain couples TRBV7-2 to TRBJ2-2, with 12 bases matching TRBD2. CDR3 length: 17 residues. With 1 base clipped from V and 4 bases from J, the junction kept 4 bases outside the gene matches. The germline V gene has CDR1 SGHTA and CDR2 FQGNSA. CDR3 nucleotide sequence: TGTGCCAGCAGCTTAGGGCTAGCGGGAGGGCCCACCGGGGAGCTGTTTTTT. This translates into CASSLGLAGGPTGELFF.

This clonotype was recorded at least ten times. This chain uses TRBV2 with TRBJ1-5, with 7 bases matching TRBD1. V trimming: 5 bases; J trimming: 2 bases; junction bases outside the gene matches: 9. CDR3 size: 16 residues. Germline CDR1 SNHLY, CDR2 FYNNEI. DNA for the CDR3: TGTGCCAGCAGTTCGACAGGGTCGGGGGGCAATCAGCCCCAGCATTTT. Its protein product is CASSSTGSGGNQPQHF.

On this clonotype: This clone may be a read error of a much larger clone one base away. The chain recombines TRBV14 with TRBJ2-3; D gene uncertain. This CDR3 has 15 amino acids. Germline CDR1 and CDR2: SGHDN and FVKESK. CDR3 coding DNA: TGTGCCAGCAGCCCTCTGGGCTTGCGCACAGTTACGCAGTATTTT. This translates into CASSPLGLRTVTQYF.

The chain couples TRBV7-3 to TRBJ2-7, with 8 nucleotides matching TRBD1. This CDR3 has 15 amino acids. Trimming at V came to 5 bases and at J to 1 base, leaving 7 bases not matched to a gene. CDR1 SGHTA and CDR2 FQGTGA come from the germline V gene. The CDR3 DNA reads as TGTGCCAGCAGCGTTGCCGGGACAGGATCCTACGAGCAGTACTTC. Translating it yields CASSVAGTGSYEQYF. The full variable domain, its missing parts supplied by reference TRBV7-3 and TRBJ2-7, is GAGVSQTPSNKVTEKGKYVELRCDPISGHTALYWYRQSLGQGPEFLIYFQGTGAADDSGLPNDRFFAVRPEGSVSTLKIQRTERGDSAVYLCASSVAGTGSYEQYFGPGTRLTVT.

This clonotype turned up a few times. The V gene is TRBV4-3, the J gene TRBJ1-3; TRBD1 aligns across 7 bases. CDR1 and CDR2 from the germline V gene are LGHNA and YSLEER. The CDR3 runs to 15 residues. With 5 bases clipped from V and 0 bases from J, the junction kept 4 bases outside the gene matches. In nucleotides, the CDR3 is TGCGCCAGCAGCGAGACAGGGCACTCTGGAAACACCATATATTTT. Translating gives CASSETGHSGNTIYF.

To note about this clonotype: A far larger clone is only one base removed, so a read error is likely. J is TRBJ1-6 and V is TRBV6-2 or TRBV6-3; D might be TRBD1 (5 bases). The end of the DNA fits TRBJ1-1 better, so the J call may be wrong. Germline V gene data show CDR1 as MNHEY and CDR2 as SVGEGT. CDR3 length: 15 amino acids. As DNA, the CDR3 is TGTGCCAGCAGTTACTCGGCGGTGGGGGGAACTGGAGCTTTCTTT. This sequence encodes CASSYSAVGGTGAFF.

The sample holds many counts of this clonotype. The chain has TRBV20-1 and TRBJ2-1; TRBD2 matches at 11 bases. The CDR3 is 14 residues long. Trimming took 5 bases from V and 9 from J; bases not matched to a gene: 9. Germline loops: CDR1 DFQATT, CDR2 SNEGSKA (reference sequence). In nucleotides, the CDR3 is TGCAGTGCTCTAGCGGGAGGACGTGGCATTGAGCAGTTCTTC. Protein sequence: CSALAGGRGIEQFF.

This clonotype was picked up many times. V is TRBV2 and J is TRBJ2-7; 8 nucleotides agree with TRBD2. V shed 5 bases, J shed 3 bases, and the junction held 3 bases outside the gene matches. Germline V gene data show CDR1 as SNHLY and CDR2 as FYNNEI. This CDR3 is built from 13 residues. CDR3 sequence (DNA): TGTGCCAGCAGTAGCGGGAGCTACTACGAGCAGTACTTC. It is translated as CASSSGSYYEQYF.

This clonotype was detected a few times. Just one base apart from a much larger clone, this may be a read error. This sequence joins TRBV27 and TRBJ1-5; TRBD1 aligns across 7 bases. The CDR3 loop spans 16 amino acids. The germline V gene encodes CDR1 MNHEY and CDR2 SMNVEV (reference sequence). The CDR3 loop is CASSSDLPGQNQPQRF. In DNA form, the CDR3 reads TGTGCCAGCAGTTCCGACCTCCCGGGACAGAATCAGCCCCAGCGTTTT.

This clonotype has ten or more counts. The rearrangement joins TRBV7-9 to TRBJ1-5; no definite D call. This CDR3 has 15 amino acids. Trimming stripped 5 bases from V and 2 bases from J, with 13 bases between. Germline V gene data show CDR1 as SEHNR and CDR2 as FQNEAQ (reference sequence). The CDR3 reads CASSTSRGGNQPQHF. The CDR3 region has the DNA TGTGCCAGCAGCACAAGCCGGGGTGGCAATCAGCCCCAGCATTTT.

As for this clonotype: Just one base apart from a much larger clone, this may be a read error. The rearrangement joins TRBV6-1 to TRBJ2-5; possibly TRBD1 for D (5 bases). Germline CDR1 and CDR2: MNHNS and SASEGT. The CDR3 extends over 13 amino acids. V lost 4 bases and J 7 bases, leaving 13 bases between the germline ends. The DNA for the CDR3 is TGTGCCAGCAGTGTAGTTCTTAGGGGGACCCAGTACTTC. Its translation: CASSVVLRGTQYF.

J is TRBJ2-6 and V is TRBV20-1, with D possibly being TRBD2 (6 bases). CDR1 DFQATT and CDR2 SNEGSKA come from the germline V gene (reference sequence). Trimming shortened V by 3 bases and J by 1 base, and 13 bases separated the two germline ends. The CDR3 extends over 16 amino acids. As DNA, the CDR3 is TGCAGTGCTAGCGGTACCGGGACTTCTGGGGCCAACGTCCTGACTTTC. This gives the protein CSASGTGTSGANVLTF.

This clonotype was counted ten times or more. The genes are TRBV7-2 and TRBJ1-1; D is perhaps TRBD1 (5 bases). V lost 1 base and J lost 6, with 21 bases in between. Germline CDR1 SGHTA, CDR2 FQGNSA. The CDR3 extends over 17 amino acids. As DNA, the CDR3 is TGTGCCAGCAGCTTAGGGGGGGGAGGACGGGTGGCAGCTGAAGCTTTCTTT. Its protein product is CASSLGGGGRVAAEAFF.

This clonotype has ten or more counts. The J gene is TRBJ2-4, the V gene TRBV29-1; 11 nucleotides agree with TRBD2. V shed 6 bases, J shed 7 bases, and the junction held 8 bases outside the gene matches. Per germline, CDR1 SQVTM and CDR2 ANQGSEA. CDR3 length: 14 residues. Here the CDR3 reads CSVQSTSGSNIQYF. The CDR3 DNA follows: TGCAGCGTCCAGAGCACTAGCGGGAGTAACATTCAGTACTTC. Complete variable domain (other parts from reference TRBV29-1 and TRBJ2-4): SAVISQKPSRDICQRGTSLTIQCQVDSQVTMMFWYRQQPGQSLTLIATANQGSEATYESGFVIDKFPISRPNLTFSTLTVSNMSPEDSSIYLCSVQSTSGSNIQYFGAGTRLSVL.